Each of the 3 T cell receptor beta chains below was sequenced from the same sample in a study of blood T cell repertoires in COVID-19. Data came from immunoSEQ multiplex PCR; TCRdb stores just in-frame clones and leaves some out. The data show about 80,000 clones, less than 85% seen once. The sample consisted of peripheral blood. These receptors were collected from a man between 70 and 80 years old with active or convalescent COVID-19.

The V call is TRBV20-1, the J call TRBJ2-1; 11 bases are a match to TRBD2. Germline V gene data show CDR1 as DFQATT and CDR2 as SNEGSKA (reference sequence). This CDR3 region has 19 residues. After removal of 3 bases from V and 4 bases from J, the junction contained 17 bases not matched to a gene. CDR3: CSASNPLAGGSSLYNEQFF. The CDR3 nucleotides are TGCAGTGCTAGTAATCCCCTAGCGGGGGGCTCTTCTTTATACAATGAGCAGTTCTTC.

This sequence joins TRBV7-9 and TRBJ1-1; D possibly corresponds to TRBD1 (6 bases). The CDR3 covers 15 residues. V dropped 5 bases and J dropped 0 bases, with 13 bases sitting between them. CDR1 and CDR2 from the germline V gene are SEHNR and FQNEAQ (reference sequence). CDR3: CASSLWWDMNTEAFF. Here the CDR3 DNA reads TGTGCCAGCAGCCTATGGTGGGACATGAACACTGAAGCTTTCTTT.

Remarks on this clone: At the DNA level, this CDR3 is encoded by other sequences in the same sample as well. The chain has TRBV4-1 and TRBJ1-5; maybe TRBD1 (5 bases). Germline-derived CDR1 and CDR2 are MGHRA and YSYEKL. V lost 0 bases to trimming and J lost 4 bases, with 13 bases between them. The CDR3 length is 16 residues. In DNA form, the CDR3 reads TGCGCCAGCAGCCAAGATGGGGGGATCGGGAATCAGCCCCAGCATTTT. This gives the protein CASSQDGGIGNQPQHF.